This T cell receptor (beta chain) was sequenced for a study of beta chain features in type 1 diabetes (dated by TCRdb to 2016 to 2018). The study in broad terms: Mean age, gender distribution, total cell number and subset yield were not different between patients and healthy donors. Naive and central memory subsets were obtained from all 30 or so donors, but regulatory and stem cell-like memory subsets were isolated from only 8 patients and 8 healthy donors. In the study, TCRB repertoires of sorted circulating CD4+ T cell subsets from recently diagnosed type 1 diabetes patients were compared with those of matched healthy donors. A total of around 110,000,000 sorted cells were examined across all samples, and a strong correlation was observed between cell number per subset and RNA yield. Points the paper makes about the study in general: Naive, central memory and regulatory TCRB repertoires appeared to be more similar among patients than among healthy donors. In all four CD4+ subsets, TCRB CDR3 length was moderately but significantly shorter in type 1 diabetes patients. PCR may preferentially amplify shorter templates, but because patient and control samples were amplified and corrected together, any resulting skew would affect both groups equally. Fewer insertions and more nucleotide deletions at VDJ recombination sites were observed in patients with type 1 diabetes, implying thymic rearrangement abnormalities. Because the HLA sub-analyses included only small numbers of individuals, any influence of HLA type on TCRB rearrangement was left unresolved. Because cDNA was sequenced instead of genomic DNA, highly expressing activated cells could be over-represented, though the groups showed no difference in activation or CD3 levels.

As regards this clone: What this receptor recognizes is not known. No base quality values were provided; no much bigger clone lies one nucleotide off.

Each donor gave one peripheral blood draw, roughly 110 mL on average, collected into heparinised tubes. Using a panel that included CD45RO, CCR7, CD25, CD127, CD95 and CD27, naive, central memory, regulatory and stem cell-like memory CD4+ T cells were sorted on a BD FACSAria II. All sorted populations exceeded 95% purity. PBMCs were separated immediately by Lymphoprep density gradient centrifugation and were stained directly, without being cultured. To minimize batch effects, samples were stained and sorted in pairs, one healthy donor with one patient per experiment. The germline V gene encodes CDR1 SGHTA and CDR2 FQGTGA. The germline V end is reduced by 6 bases and the J end by 1 base; junction bases left unmatched: 2. Reading from cysteine to phenylalanine, the CDR3 counts 13 amino acids. The CDR3 DNA has 39 bases and is translated from base 1. The entire amount of isolated RNA was reverse transcribed using the High Capacity cDNA Reverse Transcription Kit, so the sequenced TCRB transcripts were expressed ones. Naive, central memory and regulatory T cell samples underwent deep immunoSEQ sequencing, averaging about 3.3 million total reads per sample. Sorted cells were lysed in RLT buffer, and RNA was extracted using DNase-treated RNeasy Micro or Mini kits according to cell number. Each cell subset was processed on its own to prevent cross-contamination, while patient and healthy donor samples were processed together. Using the immunoSEQ multiplex PCR, TCRB sequences were amplified from cDNA into 87-bp fragments spanning the CDR3 region. Sequencing of the amplicons was performed on the Illumina HiSeq platform. In the paper's pipeline: PCR bias was corrected computationally using synthetic template baselines, and reads within Hamming distance 2 were collapsed, with unmergeable singletons discarded. By aligning reads against IMGT, V, D and J genes, CDR3 length, and insertions or deletions at six rearrangement sites were assigned. Within each subset, clonotype counts were normalized to sorted cell number, and only after that were true diversity and Gini coefficients computed with the tcR R package. Repertoire sharing was quantified using the overlap coefficient calculated on TCRB nucleotide sequences. Imported from immuneACCESS, the table was reduced by TCRdb to in-frame sequences with V and J called. These copies leave out some clones; in studies compared against another copy, an unresolved V gene accounts for under half, and the cause of the remainder is not known. That table is the source of V, J and clone size, and D and trimming were worked out from the DNA. The sample table holds about 300,000 clones, of which 7.5% to 9.5% were seen once. More than 0.8% of the sample lies in the top ten.

The receptor was derived from a woman between 18 and 29 years old in good health. The chain uses TRBV7-3 and TRBJ2-5; TRBD2 lines up with 7 middle nucleotides. Material for sequencing was central memory CD4+ T cells from blood. The DNA sequence is as follows: TGTGCCAGCAGTCGGGAGGCCCAAGAGACCCAGTACTTC. Its protein is CASSREAQETQYF.